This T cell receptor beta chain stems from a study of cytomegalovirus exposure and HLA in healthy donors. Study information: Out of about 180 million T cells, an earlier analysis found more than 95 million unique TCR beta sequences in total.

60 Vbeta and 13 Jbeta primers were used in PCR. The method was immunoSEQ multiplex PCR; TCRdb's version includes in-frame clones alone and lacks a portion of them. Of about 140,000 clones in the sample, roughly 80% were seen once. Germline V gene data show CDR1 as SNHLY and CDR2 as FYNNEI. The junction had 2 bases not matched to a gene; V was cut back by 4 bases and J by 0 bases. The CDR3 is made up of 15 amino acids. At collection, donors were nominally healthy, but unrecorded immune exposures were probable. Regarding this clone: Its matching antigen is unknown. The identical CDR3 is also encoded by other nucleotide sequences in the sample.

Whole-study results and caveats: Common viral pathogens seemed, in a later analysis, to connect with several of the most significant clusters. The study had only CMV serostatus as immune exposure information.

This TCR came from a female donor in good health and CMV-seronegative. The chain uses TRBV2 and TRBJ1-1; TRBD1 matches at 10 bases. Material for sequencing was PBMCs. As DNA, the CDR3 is TGTGCCAGCAGTGGGGACAGGGGAATGAACACTGAAGCTTTCTTT. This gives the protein CASSGDRGMNTEAFF.